This T cell receptor beta chain was captured in a study of CD8 T cells in ankylosing spondylitis. TCRdb reprocessed the 5' RACE reads with MiXCR, giving one entry per CDR3 protein. The table includes 220,000 or so distinct CDR3 sequences, approximately 20% detected once. The CDR3 loop spans 16 amino acids. Trimming pared 2 bases from V and 6 bases from J, leaving 14 bases between. Germline V gene sequence: CDR1 MNHEY, CDR2 SMNVEV (reference sequence). Study-wide findings and caveats: Characteristic, it appeared, of ankylosing spondylitis blood was a TCR beta motif of several highly homologous variants.

Note on this clonotype: Its antigen is as yet unknown. A read error may be the cause here, since a much bigger clone is one base away.

The receptor comes from a male donor with ankylosing spondylitis. Material: blood, either unsorted or a sorted T cell fraction (not recorded which). V usage is TRBV27 and J usage is TRBJ1-6; D is unresolved. The CDR3 region is CASSLTVARFNSPLHF. CDR3 sequence (DNA): TGTGCCAGCAGTTTAACGGTGGCTCGTTTTAATTCACCCCTCCACTTT.